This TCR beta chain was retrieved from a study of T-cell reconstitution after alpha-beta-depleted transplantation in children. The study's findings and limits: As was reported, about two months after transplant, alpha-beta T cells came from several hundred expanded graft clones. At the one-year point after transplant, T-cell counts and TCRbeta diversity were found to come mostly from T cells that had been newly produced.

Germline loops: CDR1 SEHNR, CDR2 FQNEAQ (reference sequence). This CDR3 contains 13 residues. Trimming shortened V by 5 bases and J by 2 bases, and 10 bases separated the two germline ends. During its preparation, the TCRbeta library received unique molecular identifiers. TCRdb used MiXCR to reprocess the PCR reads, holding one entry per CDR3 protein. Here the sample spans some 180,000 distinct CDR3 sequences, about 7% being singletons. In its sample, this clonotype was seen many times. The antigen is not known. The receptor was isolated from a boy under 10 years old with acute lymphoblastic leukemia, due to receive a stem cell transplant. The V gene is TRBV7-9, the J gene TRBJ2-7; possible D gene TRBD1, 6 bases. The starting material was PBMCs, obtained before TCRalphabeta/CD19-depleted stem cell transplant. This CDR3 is CASSRQAAYEQYF. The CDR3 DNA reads TGTGCCAGCAGCCGACAGGCGGCCTACGAGCAGTACTTC.